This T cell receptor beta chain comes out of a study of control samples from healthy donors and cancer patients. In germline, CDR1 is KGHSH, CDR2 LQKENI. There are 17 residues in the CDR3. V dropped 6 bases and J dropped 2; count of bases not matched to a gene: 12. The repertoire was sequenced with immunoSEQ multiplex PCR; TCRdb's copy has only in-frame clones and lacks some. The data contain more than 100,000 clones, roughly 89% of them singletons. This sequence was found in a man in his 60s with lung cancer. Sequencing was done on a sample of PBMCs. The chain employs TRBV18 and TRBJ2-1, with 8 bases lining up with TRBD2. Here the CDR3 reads CASSPVSLRGAYNEQFF. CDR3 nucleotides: TGTGCCAGCTCCCCGGTCTCTTTGCGGGGGGCCTACAATGAGCAGTTCTTC.